This T cell receptor (beta chain) is drawn from a study of T cell responses to AZD1222 COVID-19 vaccine. Assay: immunoSEQ multiplex PCR; the TCRdb copy retains only in-frame clones and omits some. Counted here are 70,000 or so clones, about 83% occurring once; the ten biggest clones make up roughly 6%. Germline CDR1 and CDR2: MGHDK and SYGVNS. The CDR3 sequence is 12 residues long. Trimming pared 6 bases from V and 5 bases from J, leaving 7 bases between. This rearrangement joins TRBV25-1 to TRBJ1-4, with unresolved D. This TCR was sampled from an adult who received the AZD1222 COVID-19 vaccine. The starting material was peripheral blood, obtained 28 days after the second AZD1222 dose. The CDR3, as DNA: TGTGCCAGCAGGGGCCCAAATGAAAAACTGTTTTTT. Amino acids: CASRGPNEKLFF.